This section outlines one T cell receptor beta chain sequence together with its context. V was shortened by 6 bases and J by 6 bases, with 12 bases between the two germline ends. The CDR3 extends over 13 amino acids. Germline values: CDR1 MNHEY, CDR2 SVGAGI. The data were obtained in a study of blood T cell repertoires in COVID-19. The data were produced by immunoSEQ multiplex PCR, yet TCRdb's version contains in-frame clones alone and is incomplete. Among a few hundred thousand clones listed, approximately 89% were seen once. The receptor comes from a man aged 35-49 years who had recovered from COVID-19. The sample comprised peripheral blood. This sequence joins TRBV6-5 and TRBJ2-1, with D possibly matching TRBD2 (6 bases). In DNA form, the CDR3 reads TGTGCCAGCAGAGCCGGGACTGCCAATGAGCAGTTCTTC. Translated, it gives CASRAGTANEQFF.